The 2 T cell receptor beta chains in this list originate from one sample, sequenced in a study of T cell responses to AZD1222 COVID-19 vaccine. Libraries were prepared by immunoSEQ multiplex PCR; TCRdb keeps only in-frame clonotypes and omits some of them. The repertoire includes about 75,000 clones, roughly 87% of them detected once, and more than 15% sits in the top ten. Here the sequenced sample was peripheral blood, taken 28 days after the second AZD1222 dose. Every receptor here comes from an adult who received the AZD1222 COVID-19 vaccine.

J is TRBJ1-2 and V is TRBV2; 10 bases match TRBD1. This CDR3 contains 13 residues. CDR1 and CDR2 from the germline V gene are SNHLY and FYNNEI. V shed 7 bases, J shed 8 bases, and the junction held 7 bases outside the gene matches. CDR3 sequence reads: CASKGQGRGGYTF. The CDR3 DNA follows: TGTGCCAGCAAGGGACAGGGGCGGGGAGGCTACACCTTC.

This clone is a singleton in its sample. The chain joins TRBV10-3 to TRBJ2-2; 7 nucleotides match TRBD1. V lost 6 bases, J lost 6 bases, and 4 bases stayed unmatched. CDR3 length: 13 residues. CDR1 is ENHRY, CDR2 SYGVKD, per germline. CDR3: CAIRRQGSGELFF. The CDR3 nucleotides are TGTGCCATCAGAAGACAGGGTTCCGGGGAGCTGTTTTTT.